A selection of T cell receptor beta chains follows, all from one sample in a study of T cells after yellow fever vaccination. TCRdb re-called the 5' RACE reads through MiXCR, storing one row per CDR3 protein. Counted here are fewer than 450,000 distinct CDR3 sequences, around a tenth occurring once; the ten biggest clones make up around 18%. The sequences come from PBMCs, collected on the day of the first yellow fever vaccination. These receptors were obtained from a man younger than 35 who received the YFV17D yellow fever vaccine. CDR3s include the opening cysteine and the closing phenylalanine or tryptophan. Fields, in order: clone size, D gene, V gene, J gene, CDR3 DNA, CDR3 protein. The D gene is left open where the match is weak. Size is omitted from some rows. Given values are once, few, many or a class for expanded clones.

size: -; D: -; V: TRBV27; J: TRBJ2-5; DNA: TGTGCCAGCAGCAACGAACGGACCCAGACCCAGTACTTC; CDR3: CASSNERTQTQYF
size: few; D: TRBD1; V: TRBV7-3; J: TRBJ1-1; DNA: TGTGCCAGCAGCTTAATGAGTTTGTCGGCAGGGGGCTTGGGCACTGAAGCTTTCTTT; CDR3: CASSLMSLSAGGLGTEAFF
size: few; D: -; V: TRBV7-2; J: TRBJ2-5; DNA: TGTGCCAGCAGCCGGATAGCGGCACAAGAGACCCAGTACTTC; CDR3: CASSRIAAQETQYF
size: many; D: -; V: TRBV29-1; J: TRBJ2-5; DNA: TGCAGCGTTGAACATGGATTCCAAGAGACCCAGTACTTC; CDR3: CSVEHGFQETQYF
size: -; D: TRBD1; V: TRBV5-4; J: TRBJ1-4; DNA: TGTGCCAGCAGCCACAAGACAGGGGCTAATGAAAAACTGTTTTTT; CDR3: CASSHKTGANEKLFF
size: few; D: TRBD1; V: TRBV5-1; J: TRBJ2-1; DNA: TGCGCCAGCAGGGTGACAGGGTCGGAGCAGTTCTTC; CDR3: CASRVTGSEQFF
size: few; D: -; V: TRBV7-9; J: TRBJ1-1; DNA: TGTGCCAGCAGCTTAGAGGTTAGGGTCACTGAAGCTTTCTTT; CDR3: CASSLEVRVTEAFF
size: many; D: TRBD1; V: TRBV5-6; J: TRBJ1-2; DNA: TGTGCCAGCAGCTCGGGACAGGGGGTACCCTATGGCTACACCTTC; CDR3: CASSSGQGVPYGYTF
size: -; D: -; V: TRBV6-5; J: TRBJ1-5; DNA: TGTGCCAGCAGTTACGGGTCAGTTAGCAATCAGCCCCAGCATTTT; CDR3: CASSYGSVSNQPQHF
size: few; D: -; V: TRBV25-1; J: TRBJ2-3; DNA: TGTGCCAGGAGCCAGGGTGCAGATACGCAGTATTTT; CDR3: CARSQGADTQYF
size: -; D: -; V: TRBV7-6; J: TRBJ2-6; DNA: TGTGCCAGCAGCCCACAGGTTACTGTGTCCGGGGCCAACGTCCTGACTTTC; CDR3: CASSPQVTVSGANVLTF
size: -; D: TRBD2; V: TRBV5-1; J: TRBJ2-1; DNA: TGCGCCAGCAGCTTGCTGACTAGCGGGGGTGGAAATGAGCAGTTCTTC; CDR3: CASSLLTSGGGNEQFF
size: many; D: TRBD1; V: TRBV6-5; J: TRBJ1-2; DNA: TGTGCCAGCAGTCCCGGACAGGGCGGAAAAGGCTACACCTTC; CDR3: CASSPGQGGKGYTF
size: few; D: -; V: TRBV20-1; J: TRBJ1-5; DNA: TGCAGTGCTAGAGAGGTAACAGCTAGCAATCAGCCCCAGCATTTT; CDR3: CSAREVTASNQPQHF
size: many; D: TRBD1; V: TRBV6-1; J: TRBJ1-1; DNA: TGTGCCAGCAGTGTATCACAGGGGGCGGGAGCTGAAGCTTTCTTT; CDR3: CASSVSQGAGAEAFF
size: few; D: TRBD2; V: TRBV13; J: TRBJ2-1; DNA: TGTGCCAGCAGCTTACGAGCGGGGGAGTTCCACTCCTACAATGAGCAGTTCTTC; CDR3: CASSLRAGEFHSYNEQFF
size: many; D: -; V: TRBV5-1; J: TRBJ2-3; DNA: TGCGCCAGCAGCTTGGAGCGACCCGGCACAGATACGCAGTATTTT; CDR3: CASSLERPGTDTQYF
size: many; D: -; V: TRBV7-8; J: TRBJ2-5; DNA: TGTGCCAGCAGCTTCTCAGTAACATCGGGGAGGGAGACCCAGTACTTC; CDR3: CASSFSVTSGRETQYF
size: few; D: -; V: TRBV6-5; J: TRBJ1-1; DNA: TGTGCCAGCAGGAGTGAAATCCTCCAGACTGAAGCTTTCTTT; CDR3: CASRSEILQTEAFF
size: -; D: -; V: TRBV7-3; J: TRBJ2-2; DNA: TGTGCCAGCAGCCACCCAGTCACCGGGGAGCTGTTTTTT; CDR3: CASSHPVTGELFF
size: -; D: -; V: TRBV6-1; J: TRBJ2-5; DNA: TGTGCCAGCAGGCCGCGGGGCCAAGAGACCCAGTACTTC; CDR3: CASRPRGQETQYF
size: -; D: TRBD1; V: TRBV7-8; J: TRBJ2-5; DNA: TGTGCCAGCAGCTTACCGGACAGGCAAGAGACCCAGTACTTC; CDR3: CASSLPDRQETQYF
size: -; D: -; V: TRBV7-3; J: TRBJ1-6; DNA: TGTGCCAGCAGCCCCGAGGAGGGCCTCCCCCTCCACTTT; CDR3: CASSPEEGLPLHF
size: -; D: -; V: TRBV20-1; J: TRBJ1-1; DNA: TGCAGTGCGGGGGACATCTCTGGCTCTGATGAAGCTTTCTTT; CDR3: CSAGDISGSDEAFF
size: few; D: -; V: TRBV28; J: TRBJ1-6; DNA: TGTGCCAGCAGTTTTCGCAGCGTATCACCCCTCCACTTT; CDR3: CASSFRSVSPLHF
size: -; D: -; V: TRBV12-3/TRBV12-4; J: TRBJ1-2; DNA: TGTGCCAGCAGTTTAGAAGCTCTGACGGTTGGCTACACCTTC; CDR3: CASSLEALTVGYTF
size: many; D: -; V: TRBV6-5; J: TRBJ2-7; DNA: TGTGCCAGCAGTTACTCGGGTATAGCCGTCTACGAGCAGTACTTC; CDR3: CASSYSGIAVYEQYF
size: many; D: -; V: TRBV4-3; J: TRBJ2-1; DNA: TGCGCCAGCAGCCCTAGGGCGGAGCGGGAGCAGTTCTTC; CDR3: CASSPRAEREQFF
size: few; D: TRBD1; V: TRBV7-9; J: TRBJ2-7; DNA: TGTGTAGTGGGGGGGGACAGGGTCGACGAGCAGTACTTC; CDR3: CVVGGDRVDEQYF
size: many; D: -; V: TRBV7-2; J: TRBJ2-7; DNA: TGTGCCAGCAGCTTAGTAGGAGGGGGCGAGCAGTACTTC; CDR3: CASSLVGGGEQYF
size: few; D: -; V: TRBV9; J: TRBJ2-2; DNA: TGTGCCAGCAGCGTAGCGGACGGGAACACCGGGGAGCTGTTTTTT; CDR3: CASSVADGNTGELFF
size: few; D: -; V: TRBV24-1; J: TRBJ2-3; DNA: TGTGCCACCAGTGTCCGGGGGGATACGCAGTATTTT; CDR3: CATSVRGDTQYF
size: few; D: -; V: TRBV28; J: TRBJ1-1; DNA: TGTGCCAGCAGTCCCTCTGGGGGCCAAGCCTATGCCAACACTGAAGCTTTCTTT; CDR3: CASSPSGGQAYANTEAFF
size: -; D: TRBD1; V: TRBV18; J: TRBJ1-2; DNA: TGTGCCAGCTCACCATCGGGACAGCTTAACTATGGCTACACCTTC; CDR3: CASSPSGQLNYGYTF
size: -; D: -; V: TRBV27; J: TRBJ1-1; DNA: TGTGCCAGCAGTTTACCTCTTGACAGGAACACTGAAGCTTTCTTT; CDR3: CASSLPLDRNTEAFF
size: many; D: -; V: TRBV4-3; J: TRBJ1-1; DNA: TGCGCCAGCAGCCAAGATCGTGGGGGGAACACTGAAGCTTTCTTT; CDR3: CASSQDRGGNTEAFF
size: -; D: TRBD1; V: TRBV12-3/TRBV12-4; J: TRBJ2-4; DNA: TGTGCCAGCAGATCCCTAGGGACAGGGGCCAAAAACATTCAGTACTTC; CDR3: CASRSLGTGAKNIQYF
size: few; D: -; V: TRBV28; J: TRBJ1-1; DNA: TGTGCCAGCAGTTTAAACAGATTCGCTAAAGCTTTCTTT; CDR3: CASSLNRFAKAFF
size: few; D: -; V: TRBV19; J: TRBJ1-6; DNA: TGTGCCAGTAGTCTGAGGCCTTATAATTCACCCCTCCACTTT; CDR3: CASSLRPYNSPLHF
size: few; D: TRBD1; V: TRBV6-1; J: TRBJ2-1; DNA: TGTGCCAGCAGCCGACAGGGGGCTAGTAATGAGCAGTTCTTC; CDR3: CASSRQGASNEQFF
size: -; D: TRBD2; V: TRBV5-1; J: TRBJ2-4; DNA: TGCGCCAGCACCAACCGGGGACTAGCGGGGGGGAGAGGCAAAAACATTCAGTACTTC; CDR3: CASTNRGLAGGRGKNIQYF
size: -; D: TRBD2; V: TRBV20-1; J: TRBJ2-3; DNA: TGCAGTGCTAGAGTGCCGGGACTAGCGTCTCTAGTGACGCAGTATTTT; CDR3: CSARVPGLASLVTQYF
size: few; D: -; V: TRBV19; J: TRBJ2-7; DNA: TGTGCCAGTAGTATGGGATCATCCTACGAGCAGTACTTC; CDR3: CASSMGSSYEQYF
size: few; D: -; V: TRBV20-1; J: TRBJ1-2; DNA: TGCAGTGCCCCGGACAGTGCTAACTATGGCTACACCTTC; CDR3: CSAPDSANYGYTF